This T cell receptor (beta chain) was identified in a study of cytotoxic CD8 clonotypes in ibrutinib-treated CLL. Only in-frame clones appear in the TCRdb table, and some are missing; sequencing was by immunoSEQ multiplex PCR. The sample has approximately 150,000 clones; 70% to 85% are singletons. The CDR3 loop spans 15 amino acids. V was cut by 6 bases and J by 0 bases, with 11 bases left in between. Germline-derived CDR1 and CDR2 are MNHNS and SASEGT. The genes are TRBV6-1 and TRBJ1-4; a weak D match, TRBD1 (6 bases). This specimen was PBMCs, taken after 24 months of ibrutinib treatment. The clonotype was recovered from a human donor with chronic lymphocytic leukemia. The CDR3 here is CASRRDISTNEKLFF. The CDR3 region has the DNA TGTGCCAGCAGGCGGGACATTTCAACTAATGAAAAACTGTTTTTT.